The 8 T cell receptor beta chains reported below all come from one sample, sequenced in a study of blood T cell repertoires in COVID-19 (dated by TCRdb to the early 2020s). Libraries were prepared through the immunoSEQ multiplex PCR assay. In its TCRdb copy, this immuneACCESS table keeps in-frame sequences only and misses some clones. Where compared with another copy, unresolved V genes explain less than half of these, and the others have no known cause. The sample table lists around 77,000 clones, 83% of them with a count of one. In total, the top ten clones hold approximately 7% of the sample. Material for sequencing was peripheral blood. The receptors shown here come from a man aged 25 to 45 with COVID-19, enrolled during active disease.

The V gene is TRBV2, the J gene TRBJ1-6, with 7 nucleotides matching TRBD1. The CDR3 contains 12 residues. V lost 6 bases, J lost 13 bases, and 6 bases stayed unmatched. CDR1 and CDR2 from the germline V gene are SNHLY and FYNNEI. In DNA, the CDR3 is TGTGCCAGCAGCACAGACAGGGCCCCCCTCCACTTT. Encoded protein: CASSTDRAPLHF.

This clone showed up just once. The chain employs TRBV25-1 and TRBJ2-7; D is perhaps TRBD2 (6 bases). The CDR3 has 15 amino acids. CDR1 is MGHDK and CDR2 is SYGVNS in the germline V gene. V was trimmed by 7 bases and J by 2 bases, leaving 18 bases between them. The CDR3 loop reads CASIPGGGKAYEQYF. In DNA, the CDR3 is TGTGCCAGCATCCCCGGAGGAGGGAAGGCCTACGAGCAGTACTTC.

The V gene is TRBV28, the J gene TRBJ2-2; weak D call: TRBD2 (6 bases). Per germline, CDR1 MDHEN and CDR2 SYDVKM. Deletions cut 5 bases from V and 4 bases from J, with 14 bases between. The CDR3 is 15 amino acids. CDR3 loop: CASSPPHGSTGELFF. CDR3 nucleotides: TGTGCCAGCAGTCCCCCCCACGGGAGCACCGGGGAGCTGTTTTTT.

V usage is TRBV5-6 and J usage is TRBJ1-1, with D hard to call. Trimming shortened V by 0 bases and J by 0 bases, and 9 bases separated the two germline ends. CDR3 length: 15 residues. CDR1 is SGHDT and CDR2 is YYEEEE in the germline V gene. CDR3 loop: CASSLAPRMNTEAFF. Written as DNA, the CDR3 is TGTGCCAGCAGCTTGGCCCCCCGTATGAACACTGAAGCTTTCTTT.

The chain recombines TRBV4-1 with TRBJ2-1; 8 bases agree with TRBD1. The germline V gene encodes CDR1 MGHRA and CDR2 YSYEKL. Trimming cost V 5 bases and J 8 bases; bases outside gene matches: 11. The CDR3 sequence is 15 residues long. CDR3 loop: CASSSPGQGIHEQFF. The DNA of the CDR3 is TGCGCCAGCAGCAGCCCCGGACAGGGTATCCATGAGCAGTTCTTC.

The chain is built from TRBV29-1 and TRBJ2-1; 8 bases agree with TRBD1. The V gene's germline CDR1 is SQVTM and CDR2 ANQGSEA. Germline trimming cut 6 bases from V and 9 bases from J; bases unmatched to any gene: 10. The CDR3 is 13 residues long. The CDR3 DNA sequence: TGCAGCGTCTCGTCGGACAGGGCGGGTGAGCAGTTCTTC. It is translated as CSVSSDRAGEQFF.

The chain recombines TRBV14 with TRBJ1-1; no reliable D call. Looked up from germline, CDR1 is SGHDN and CDR2 is FVKESK. This CDR3 comprises 15 residues. Trimming removed 4 bases at V and 4 bases at J, with 16 bases between. The CDR3 is CASSPNAAGITEAFF. The CDR3 nucleotides are TGTGCCAGCAGCCCAAATGCGGCGGGAATCACTGAAGCTTTCTTT.

The CDR3 is CASSEAETGGTEAFF. In DNA, the CDR3 is TGTGCCAGCAGTGAAGCAGAGACAGGGGGCACTGAAGCTTTCTTT. The V and J genes are TRBV6-1 and TRBJ1-1; 9 bases are a match to TRBD1. In germline, CDR1 is MNHNS, CDR2 SASEGT. This CDR3 comprises 15 residues. V gave up 0 bases and J gave up 4 bases; unmatched junction bases: 3.